Sequencing of this T cell receptor beta chain was carried out in a study of glioma-infiltrating T cells listed by TCRdb under 2016. In terms of the full investigation: The study sequenced TCR alpha- and beta-chain repertoires from glioma tissue, from non-neoplastic brain tissue and from matched peripheral blood mononuclear cells. To gauge divergence between tissue and blood T-cell populations, every tissue-infiltrating repertoire was compared against the peripheral blood repertoire from the same patient. The paired cohort comprised three low-grade glioma patients, 8 or 9 primary glioblastoma patients and three non-glioma patients contributing non-neoplastic brain tissue. Overall results and qualifications from the work: Very few CDR3 sequences were shared between tissue and blood, attributed to high CDR3 diversity and limited sampling. VJ-independent divergence between tissue and blood was lower than expected in non-neoplastic patients but higher than expected in all gliomas, particularly low-grade gliomas. Group comparisons were based on small numbers of patients: three non-neoplastic, three low-grade glioma and about eight glioblastoma patients.

At least ten counts were recorded for this clonotype. The antigen it binds to is not known. No qualities accompany the bases; no much larger clone lies one base away. Trimming at the junction amounts to 4 bases on V and 2 bases on J, and the germline ends lie 12 bases apart. CDR3 length: 14 amino acids, cysteine to phenylalanine. CDR3 DNA is the only sequence kept; it has 42 bases, read in frame from the first base. In the germline V gene, CDR1 corresponds to SNHLY and CDR2 to FYNNEI. The iRepertoire nested amplicon-rescue multiplex PCR (arm-PCR) platform was used to amplify TCR alpha and beta CDR3 regions from RNA. One-step reverse transcription and amplification used about 85-450 ng of tissue mRNA or PBMC total RNA as input. Following bead purification, Illumina adapters were added by a secondary multiplex PCR, and libraries between 200 and 400 bp were gel-purified. Demultiplexing relied on internal 6-nucleotide barcodes carried by the libraries. The libraries were sequenced on an Illumina MiSeq using 2x220 or 2x250 nucleotide paired-end reads. The original methods were these. Paired reads were merged using FLASH 1.2.11 and aligned with BWA-MEM to the GRCh37 human genome, and TRA and TRB reads were then extracted. V and J assignment used an IMGT-derived reference of cassette sequences and CDR3 motifs that included pseudogenes. Reads were translated in three frames, and productive CDR3s were defined as those with a C...FGXG motif and no stop codons. A clonotype was defined as a unique combination of a V-J cassette pair and a CDR3 amino acid sequence. Reads were filtered by Hamming distance, with the threshold set by the sequence error rate of each sample in mapped regions. The public reads were reprocessed in TCRdb via fastp at Q25 and MiXCR, keeping in-frame beta chains. One record per CDR3 amino acid sequence lists the most common genes and DNA. The V and J calls were determined by TCRdb, not by the authors. The sample profile shows roughly 100,000 distinct CDR3 sequences; roughly 37% of them were found once. In total, the top ten clones hold under 40% of the sample.

The sequence is built from TRBV2 and TRBJ2-7; the D segment might be TRBD1 or TRBD2, since each matches 5 bases. Material for sequencing was glioma tissue, nonneoplastic brain tissue, or PBMCs (not recorded which). The TCR was taken from a human donor with low-grade glioma or glioblastoma, undergoing nonglioma brain surgery, or in good health (not recorded which). The sequence in DNA is TGTGCCAGCAGTGCGATTCGGGACCCCTACGAGCAGTACTTC. This translates into CASSAIRDPYEQYF. Full variable domain (CDR3 extended with the reference TRBV2 and TRBJ2-7 proteins): EPEVTQTPSHQVTQMGQEVILRCVPISNHLYFYWYRQILGQKVEFLVSFYNNEISEKSEIFDDQFSVERPDGSNFTLKIRSTKLEDSAMYFCASSAIRDPYEQYFGPGTRLTVT.